This is a list of T cell receptor beta chains from one sample in a study of cytomegalovirus exposure and HLA in healthy donors. TCRdb's copy holds only in-frame clones and misses some; the assay was immunoSEQ multiplex PCR. The sample lists 60,000 to 70,000 clones, less than 80% seen once, with approximately 8% in the top ten. What was sequenced was PBMCs. The receptor source for this set is a man between 60 and 75 years old in good health and CMV-seropositive. CDR3s include the opening cysteine and the closing phenylalanine or tryptophan. Some rows mark clone size as missing; the rest say once, few, many or name a class of expanded clone.

TRBJ2-1 TRBV6-4 few CASSLQGENNEQFF
TRBJ2-1 TRBV5-4 - CASSLGASGAYNEQFF
TRBJ2-7 TRBV6-6 few CASSYSGGNYEQYF
TRBJ2-1 TRBV11-3 - CASSPVTGAYNEQFF
TRBJ1-1 TRBV29-1 - CSADQGLNTEAFF
TRBJ1-5 TRBV19 - CASSYFSQGQGQPQHF
TRBJ1-2 TRBV10-3 - CANQGGGHGYTF
TRBJ1-3 TRBV29-1 - CSVDVAGSGNTIYF
TRBJ2-3 TRBV28 few CASSNVGRGTDTQYF
TRBJ2-1 TRBV7-6 - CASAVSGWSEQFF
TRBJ2-7 TRBV25-1 - CASTPGQPPYEQYF
TRBJ2-1 TRBV6-5 - CATQGQGPYNEQFF
TRBJ2-2 TRBV7-8 - CASSLLPGTANTGELFF
TRBJ1-6 TRBV15 - CATSKRGQGQGTLHF
TRBJ1-1 TRBV4-1 - CASSQDQTGVRTEAFF